This T cell receptor (beta chain) was sequenced in a study of blood T cell repertoires in COVID-19 (dated by TCRdb to the early 2020s). Background on the whole study: Samples covering the acute and convalescent phases of COVID-19 were provided by collaborators in the United States, Italy and Spain. The repertoires were released in a freely available public database meant as a resource for research on the immune response to SARS-CoV-2. A de-identified subject ID, COVID-19 status, age in years and sex were almost always included in the sample metadata. Samples were obtained from the ongoing ImmuneRACE study (first 160 participants) and from some 1,300 subjects provided by 6 global collaborators. Where HLA class I and class II types were available, the types were taken from metadata supplied by the sample provider, not from assay-based typing. The material from the prospective study consisted of cDNA or gDNA derived from T cells, B-cell-depleted T cells, or PBMCs. Deeply sampled blood TCRbeta repertoires from subjects exposed to, actively infected with, or recovered from COVID-19 were included in the dataset.

Participants in the prospective study were enrolled through a virtual design, were aged about 18 to 89 years, and lived in roughly 25 United States geographic areas. In the prospective study, cohorts were assigned on the basis of participant-reported clinical history obtained from a screening survey and a study questionnaire. A participant counted as exposed if, within 2 weeks of entering the study, that participant had been in contact with someone who had a PCR-confirmed or clinician-diagnosed COVID-19 case. In the prospective study, mobile phlebotomists collected whole blood, serum and a nasopharyngeal or oropharyngeal swab from each participant. Participants in the prospective study had the option to provide additional blood draws and questionnaires over a roughly two-month period. Before DNA extraction, blood samples from the prospective study were shipped at room temperature or frozen. A remark on this clone: Its antigen is unknown. No base quality information exists; no much larger clone differs at one position.

What the work shows at the level of the full study, not this receptor alone: The quantity of clinical and demographic metadata differed by source and by participant and was supplied without curation.

Taken from cysteine to phenylalanine, the CDR3 has 16 residues. Left in the record is the CDR3 DNA by itself, 48 bases read in frame from the first base. CDR1 and CDR2 are read off the germline V gene as SGDLS and YYNGEE. The germline ends are 16 bases apart after V is trimmed by 0 bases and J by 6 bases. The immunoSEQ Assay, a bias-controlled multiplex PCR, was used to amplify TCRbeta CDR3 regions from genomic DNA. In the authors' own workflow: Nucleated cell counts per sample were estimated from amplification of reference gene primers within the assay. Sequence reads were collapsed and filtered to measure the absolute abundance of every unique TCRbeta CDR3 rearrangement. For each sample, productive Simpson clonality was calculated by taking the square root of Simpson's diversity index across productive rearrangements. As stored in TCRdb, this immuneACCESS dataset retains in-frame rearrangements with V and J assigned. A fraction of the clones does not appear; measured against another copy, unresolved V genes explain less than half of the discrepancy, and the remainder lacks a known reason. V, J and clone size derive from that table, while D and trimming were established from the DNA sequence. This sample comprises 200,000 to 250,000 clones, 83% of them detected only once. The top ten clonotypes cover around 4.6% of the sample.

The rearranged chain carries TRBV9 and TRBJ1-3; TRBD1 is possibly the D segment (6 matching bases). The receptor's source is a woman between 45 and 60 years old who had been exposed to COVID-19. Sequencing was done on a sample of PBMCs or T cells enriched from blood (not recorded which). The sequenced DNA is TGTGCCAGCAGCGTAGCTCCTCAGGGGAGTGAAAACACCATATATTTT. It is translated as CASSVAPQGSENTIYF. This CDR3, with the reference TRBV9 and TRBJ1-3 proteins standing in past its ends, gives the full variable domain DSGVTQTPKHLITATGQRVTLRCSPRSGDLSVYWYQQSLDQGLQFLIQYYNGEERAKGNILERFSAQQFPDLHSELNLSSLELGDSALYFCASSVAPQGSENTIYFGEGSWLTVV.